What follows is one T cell receptor beta chain and its context. Its antigen is unidentified. The sample comes from a study of cytotoxic CD8 clonotypes in ibrutinib-treated CLL. For the study at large: Of a cohort that held ten to twelve relapsed/refractory and 15 treatment-naive patients, 17 to 18 were IGHV unmutated.

This CDR3 has 16 amino acids. Germline CDR1 reads SGHRS; CDR2 reads YFSETQ. Trimming pared 4 bases from V and 0 bases from J, leaving 16 bases between. Assay used: immunoSEQ multiplex PCR; TCRdb lists only in-frame clones, some missing. The sample has approximately 350,000 clones, 67% seen once. Cryopreserved PBMCs were the source of around 2 micrograms of genomic DNA, which went to TCR beta libraries. Study-level findings and limits: Baseline clonality, higher than in age-matched healthy donors, tracked circulating CD8+ T-cell counts. Rising at ibrutinib response, clonality subsequently fell back toward baseline at progression.

The source material was PBMCs, sampled after 36 months of ibrutinib treatment. The receptor's source is a human donor with chronic lymphocytic leukemia. The chain carries TRBV5-1 and TRBJ1-1; no definite D call. The CDR3 nucleotides read TGCGCCAGCAGCCGGGAAGGCGGATCCTTGAACACTGAAGCTTTCTTT. This sequence encodes CASSREGGSLNTEAFF.